The clone carrying this T cell receptor beta chain came up many times. The junction and the germline gene differ at one end; a read error may be behind it. MiXCR, applied by TCRdb to the RT-PCR reads, yields one record per CDR3 protein. In the table there are more than 600,000 distinct CDR3 sequences, 12% to 15% of which are singletons. The V gene's germline CDR1 is MNHEY and CDR2 SMNVEV (reference sequence). The CDR3 length is 14 residues. The gene calls are TRBV27 and TRBJ1-6; a possible D gene is TRBD1 (6 bases). This sequence originates from a female donor in good health, serving as a healthy control. The sequenced sample consisted of memory CD4+ T cells from blood. The CDR3 DNA sequence: TGCGCCAGCAGCTTGGAGGGGGGGAATTCACCCCTCCACTTT. This sequence encodes CASSLEGGNSPLHF.